A selection of T cell receptor beta chains follows, all from one sample in a study of T cell responses to AZD1222 COVID-19 vaccine. Only in-frame clones appear in the TCRdb table, and some are missing; sequencing was by immunoSEQ multiplex PCR. The sample records some 140,000 clones, 80% to 95% being singletons. The sample consisted of peripheral blood, taken 28 days after the second AZD1222 dose. These receptors were taken from an adult who received the AZD1222 COVID-19 vaccine. The CDR3 runs from the conserved cysteine through the conserved F or W. D genes are given only for firm matches.

V,D,CDR3
TRBV6-8,TRBD1,CASSDRANTEAFF
TRBV6-5,.,CASSPGAFYEQYF
TRBV6-1,.,CASEAQKNTGELFF
TRBV7-8,.,CASSVRWSSYNEQFF
TRBV10-2,TRBD2,CASSEGTSGRVTDTQYF
TRBV6-1,.,CASSEAGARGYTQYF
TRBV9,TRBD2,CASSAGAGGDPGELFF
TRBV19,.,CASTVGDSGNTIYF
TRBV15,.,CATSRDGRGEGAFF
TRBV25-1,.,CASSGGRGTYEQYF
TRBV11-3,.,CASSLGGPANTEAFF
TRBV29-1,.,CSVESDLAYGYTF
TRBV7-3,TRBD2,CASSLGLAGGTGWVDEQFF